The sample holds many counts of the clone carrying this T cell receptor (beta chain). Antigen specificity is unknown. This sample was taken from a study of metastatic and nonmetastatic thyroid tumors. Study-level information: The study looked at repertoires side by side in blood and in tumor or nodule tissue from malignant and benign thyroid patients. Study-wide findings and caveats: It was reportedly found that TCR beta diversity was significantly higher in malignant thyroid tumors than in benign nodules, a difference seen in both blood and tumor samples.

Every patient underwent thyroid surgery untreated. The CDR3 runs 15 residues. Germline CDR1 and CDR2: ENHRY and SYGVKD. The germline V and J ends were trimmed by 8 bases and 2 bases, with 16 bases remaining between them. TCRdb reprocessed the PCR reads using MiXCR. The table has about 24,000 clones, over 10% seen once. The chain recombines TRBV10-3 with TRBJ2-1; D tentatively reads TRBD1 or TRBD2 (5 bases each). The source of this sequence is a female donor with papillary thyroid cancer or a benign thyroid nodule (not recorded which). Some clones in this sample may be carry-over from other donors' samples. The sequenced sample was blood. This CDR3 reads CAIRPGPLTYNEQFF. The CDR3 coding sequence is TGTGCCATCCGCCCGGGACCCTTGACCTACAATGAGCAGTTCTTC.